Presented here are 21 T cell receptor beta chains from one specimen sequenced in a study of response to subunit inactivated influenza vaccine. Using its own MiXCR run on the RT-PCR reads, TCRdb lists one record per CDR3 protein. The table shows some 180,000 distinct CDR3 sequences, with around 9% occurring only once. This sample comprised non-naive T cells sorted from PBMCs, obtained on the day of vaccination. These receptors were taken from a man in his fifties who received an inactivated influenza vaccine.

This clonotype was seen a few times. The chain carries TRBV28 and TRBJ1-2, with D possibly TRBD1 on 6 matching bases. CDR3 length equals 13 residues. In germline, CDR1 is MDHEN, CDR2 SYDVKM. Trimming stripped 8 bases from V and 3 bases from J, with 13 bases between. The CDR3 loop is CASLRGEDYGYTF. As DNA, the CDR3 is TGTGCCAGCTTGAGGGGGGAGGACTATGGCTACACCTTC.

At least ten counts were recorded for this clonotype. This rearrangement joins TRBV6-2 or TRBV6-3 to TRBJ2-1; weak D call: TRBD2 (6 bases). The V gene's germline CDR1 is MNHEY and CDR2 SVGEGT. This CDR3 spans 13 amino acids. The germline V and J ends were trimmed by 11 bases and 4 bases, with 15 bases remaining between them. CDR3 residues: CASTTLAYNEQFF. For the CDR3, the DNA is TGTGCCTCTACCACGCTAGCGTACAATGAGCAGTTCTTC.

The chain recombines TRBV28 with TRBJ2-7; D is ambiguous. The CDR3 has 14 amino acids. The germline V gene has CDR1 MDHEN and CDR2 SYDVKM. Trimming shortened V by 3 bases and J by 1 base, and 10 bases separated the two germline ends. The CDR3 protein is CASSFLRFSYEQYF. The CDR3 nucleotides read TGTGCCAGCAGTTTTTTACGGTTTTCCTACGAGCAGTACTTC.

This clonotype has just a few counts. The V gene is TRBV5-5, the J gene TRBJ2-2, with D uncertain. This CDR3 has 14 amino acids. Trimming cost V 2 bases and J 4 bases, with 9 bases left between them. Germline V gene data show CDR1 as SGHKS and CDR2 as YYEKEE (reference sequence). The CDR3 spells CASSFQARTGELFF. In DNA, the CDR3 is TGTGCCAGCAGCTTCCAGGCCCGCACCGGGGAGCTGTTTTTT.

This clonotype was detected many times. The rearrangement links TRBV4-3 to TRBJ2-1, with D possibly matching TRBD2 (6 bases). CDR3 size: 13 residues. Germline V gives CDR1 LGHNA, CDR2 YSLEER. V was pared by 8 bases and J by 6 bases, with 14 bases between. The DNA of the CDR3 is TGCGCCAGCGGGAAACGGGGAGGCAATGAGCAGTTCTTC. Protein sequence: CASGKRGGNEQFF.

The chain joins TRBV6-2 or TRBV6-3 to TRBJ2-5; D uncertain. V lost 7 bases, J lost 7 bases, and 22 bases lay in between. The germline CDR1 and CDR2 sequences are MNHEY and SVGEGT. This CDR3 has 15 amino acids. The CDR3 spells CASTQLTLGSSTQYF. CDR3 sequence (DNA): TGTGCCAGCACCCAGTTAACGCTAGGAAGTTCGACCCAGTACTTC.

This clonotype was recorded many times. This chain connects TRBV11-2 to TRBJ2-1; 7 bases match TRBD1. Trimming cost V 5 bases and J 8 bases; bases outside gene matches: 3. The CDR3 runs to 12 residues. The germline gives CDR1 SGHAT, CDR2 FQNNGV. CDR3 protein: CASSVQGYEQFF. CDR3 nucleotides: TGTGCCAGCAGCGTACAGGGGTATGAGCAGTTCTTC.

Only a few counts were recorded for this clonotype. This chain uses TRBV6-6 with TRBJ2-5; 7 bases are shared with TRBD2. V lost 2 bases and J lost 5; bases outside the gene matches: 2. The germline V gene has CDR1 MNHNY and CDR2 SVGAGI (reference sequence). This CDR3 is 13 amino acids long. The CDR3 nucleotides are TGTGCCAGCAGTTACGGGGGGGGGGAGACCCAGTACTTC. Translated: CASSYGGGETQYF.

The J gene is TRBJ1-4, the V gene TRBV7-8; no firm D call. The V and J ends lost 1 base and 3 bases respectively, with 9 bases between them. The CDR3 is 15 residues long. The germline CDR1 and CDR2 sequences are SGHVS and FQNEAQ. The DNA of the CDR3 is TGTGCCAGCAGCTTAGTCGGGGATCCTAATGAAAAACTGTTTTTT. Its translation is CASSLVGDPNEKLFF. The full variable domain, in which reference TRBV7-8 and TRBJ1-4 provide the parts outside the CDR3, is GAGVSQSPRYKVAKRGQDVALRCDPISGHVSLFWYQQALGQGPEFLTYFQNEAQLDKSGLPSDRFFAERPEGSVSTLKIQRTQQEDSAVYLCASSLVGDPNEKLFFGSGTQLSVL.

This clonotype was observed at least ten times. This chain links TRBV3-1 with TRBJ2-7; 9 bases fit TRBD2. The germline V gene encodes CDR1 LGHDT and CDR2 YNNKEL (reference sequence). V lost 5 bases and J lost 3; bases outside the gene matches: 2. The CDR3 consists of 13 residues. CDR3 nucleotides: TGTGCCAGCAGCAGCGGGGGGATCTACGAGCAGTACTTC. Translation gives CASSSGGIYEQYF.

This clonotype was seen only a few times. This chain joins TRBV4-1 and TRBJ1-6, with D unclear. The CDR3 consists of 13 residues. Germline-derived CDR1 and CDR2 are MGHRA and YSYEKL. V lost 5 bases, J lost 6 bases, and 8 bases lay in between. The chain's CDR3 is CASSSQVNSPLHF. As DNA, the CDR3 is TGCGCCAGCAGCTCCCAGGTTAATTCACCCCTCCACTTT.

V gene TRBV12-3 or TRBV12-4 combines with J gene TRBJ2-5, with a weak D call TRBD1 (5 bases). Trimming pared 1 base from V and 5 bases from J, leaving 14 bases between. This CDR3 region has 15 residues. CDR3 sequence: CASSLGGAGMETQYF. CDR3 in DNA: TGTGCCAGCAGTTTAGGTGGGGCAGGGATGGAGACCCAGTACTTC.

In its sample, this clonotype was seen a few times. J is TRBJ2-3 and V is TRBV20-1, with 9 positions matching TRBD2. CDR3 length: 15 residues. CDR1 is DFQATT and CDR2 is SNEGSKA in the germline V gene (reference sequence). V lost 6 bases and J lost 2; bases outside the gene matches: 9. CDR3 amino acids: CSAPRLAGNTDTQYF. DNA of the CDR3: TGCAGTGCCCCCCGGCTAGCGGGGAACACAGATACGCAGTATTTT.

This clonotype was detected many times. This sequence joins TRBV7-2 and TRBJ2-7; D unresolved. The germline CDR1 and CDR2 sequences are SGHTA and FQGNSA. Deletions cut 0 bases from V and 3 bases from J, with 9 bases between. The CDR3 contains 14 residues. The CDR3 DNA reads as TGTGCCAGCAGCTTAGCGAGAACGGGCTACGAGCAGTACTTC. Residues: CASSLARTGYEQYF. The full variable domain, rest sourced from reference TRBV7-2 and TRBJ2-7, is GAGVSQSPSNKVTEKGKDVELRCDPISGHTALYWYRQSLGQGLEFLIYFQGNSAPDKSGLPSDRFSAERTGGSVSTLTIQRTQQEDSAVYLCASSLARTGYEQYFGPGTRLTVT.

The CDR3 sequence: CATNRDNEQFF. The CDR3 nucleotides are TGTGCCACCAACCGAGACAATGAGCAGTTCTTC. The V call is TRBV10-3, the J call TRBJ2-1; the D is unclear. CDR1 and CDR2 from the germline V gene are ENHRY and SYGVKD. With 10 bases removed from V and 5 bases from J, the gap between germline ends came to 9 bases. The CDR3 loop spans 11 amino acids.

This chain links TRBV7-9 with TRBJ2-5; tentatively, D is TRBD1 (7 bases). Trimming left V 5 bases short and J 5 bases short, with 18 bases between. This CDR3 is built from 15 residues. The germline CDR1 and CDR2 sequences are SEHNR and FQNEAQ (reference sequence). CDR3 region: CASSPTRRGVETQYF. The CDR3 nucleotides are TGTGCCAGCAGCCCCACGCGCAGGGGGGTTGAGACCCAGTACTTC.

There are a few counts of this clonotype. The chain recombines TRBV6-2 or TRBV6-3 with TRBJ1-5; a possible D gene is TRBD1 (6 bases). Trimming shortened V by 6 bases and J by 4 bases, and 16 bases separated the two germline ends. The germline V gene has CDR1 MNHEY and CDR2 SVGEGT. The CDR3 covers 15 residues. CDR3 sequence: CASSRHRDRNQPQHF. The CDR3 coding sequence is TGTGCCAGCAGCCGCCACAGGGATAGGAATCAGCCCCAGCATTTT.

V usage is TRBV6-5 and J usage is TRBJ1-2, with 10 bases matching TRBD1. The J segment lost 4 bases and the V segment lost 0 bases, leaving 2 bases of the junction unmatched. The CDR3 has 15 amino acids. The germline CDR1 and CDR2 sequences are MNHEY and SVGAGI. The chain's CDR3 is CASSYSGQGIYGYTF. The DNA of the CDR3 is TGTGCCAGCAGTTACTCGGGACAGGGGATCTATGGCTACACCTTC.

This clonotype was picked up a small number of times. The chain carries TRBV12-3 or TRBV12-4 and TRBJ1-5; 8 bases map to TRBD1. The CDR3 is 17 residues long. Losses at the gene ends were 3 bases for V and 0 bases for J; bases not matched to a gene: 7. CDR3 nucleotide sequence: TGTGCCAGCAGTTTGACAGGGGCGGTCAATAGCAATCAGCCCCAGCATTTT. Translating gives CASSLTGAVNSNQPQHF.

This clonotype has a count of ten or more. The V and J genes are TRBV12-3 or TRBV12-4 and TRBJ2-7; 10 bases line up with TRBD1. The CDR3 sequence is 15 residues long. J gave up 3 bases and V 6 bases, and 8 bases lay outside the gene matches. As DNA, the CDR3 is TGTGCCAGCAGCGATGGACAGGGGGAAGGCTACGAGCAGTACTTC. Encoded protein: CASSDGQGEGYEQYF.

The chain couples TRBV7-9 to TRBJ2-7; a weak D match, TRBD1 (6 bases). Germline V gene lookup returns CDR1 SEHNR and CDR2 FQNEAQ (reference sequence). V was cut by 3 bases and J by 2 bases, with 17 bases left in between. This CDR3 region has 16 residues. The CDR3 loop is CASSFNKGVSAYEQYF. Here the CDR3 DNA reads TGTGCCAGCAGCTTTAACAAGGGGGTCTCTGCCTACGAGCAGTACTTC.